The 4 T cell receptor beta chains listed next were all sequenced from one sample in a study of PD-L1 blockade in urothelial cancer. Time point indicated: pretreatment peripheral blood. TCRdb keeps only in-frame clones here, not all; method: immunoSEQ multiplex PCR. The sample shows about 74,000 clones, 85% to 90% of them seen only once. The sequenced sample was PBMCs, obtained around atezolizumab (anti-PD-L1) treatment. These receptors were taken from a man between 65 and 79 years old with urothelial cancer.

V usage is TRBV5-4 and J usage is TRBJ2-1, with 8 bases identical to TRBD2. Germline-derived CDR1 and CDR2 are SGHNT and YYREEE (reference sequence). This CDR3 has 13 amino acids. V dropped 7 bases and J dropped 7; count of bases not matched to a gene: 7. CDR3 nucleotide sequence: TGTGCCAGCGGAGCGGGAGCCGCGAATGAGCAGTTCTTC. Its protein product is CASGAGAANEQFF.

The chain is built from TRBV2 and TRBJ2-2; D is unresolved. The CDR3 covers 14 residues. V was trimmed by 4 bases and J by 3 bases, leaving 9 bases between them. The germline CDR1 and CDR2 sequences are SNHLY and FYNNEI. The CDR3 reads CASSVNSYTGELFF. The CDR3 coding sequence is TGTGCCAGCAGTGTAAACAGCTACACCGGGGAGCTGTTTTTT.

The gene calls are TRBV5-1 and TRBJ2-7, with D possibly TRBD1 on 6 matching bases. Trimming took 1 base from V and 2 from J, leaving 13 bases between them. Germline values: CDR1 SGHRS, CDR2 YFSETQ. The CDR3 is made up of 15 amino acids. Written as DNA, the CDR3 is TGCGCCAGCAGCTTGACAGGGAAGATTGCCTACGAGCAGTACTTC. Protein sequence: CASSLTGKIAYEQYF. Supplemented by reference TRBV5-1 and TRBJ2-7, the full variable domain reads KAGVTQTPRYLIKTRGQQVTLSCSPISGHRSVSWYQQTPGQGLQFLFEYFSETQRNKGNFPGRFSGRQFSNSRSEMNVSTLELGDSALYLCASSLTGKIAYEQYFGPGTRLTVT.

This clone has a single count. J is TRBJ2-3 and V is TRBV4-2, with D perhaps TRBD2 (6 bases). The germline V and J ends were trimmed by 5 bases and 3 bases, with 15 bases remaining between them. Germline-derived CDR1 and CDR2 are LGHNA and YNFKEQ. This CDR3 is built from 15 residues. In nucleotides, the CDR3 is TGTGCCAGCAGCAGAGGAGGGGAGTGGACAGATACGCAGTATTTT. The encoded protein is CASSRGGEWTDTQYF.